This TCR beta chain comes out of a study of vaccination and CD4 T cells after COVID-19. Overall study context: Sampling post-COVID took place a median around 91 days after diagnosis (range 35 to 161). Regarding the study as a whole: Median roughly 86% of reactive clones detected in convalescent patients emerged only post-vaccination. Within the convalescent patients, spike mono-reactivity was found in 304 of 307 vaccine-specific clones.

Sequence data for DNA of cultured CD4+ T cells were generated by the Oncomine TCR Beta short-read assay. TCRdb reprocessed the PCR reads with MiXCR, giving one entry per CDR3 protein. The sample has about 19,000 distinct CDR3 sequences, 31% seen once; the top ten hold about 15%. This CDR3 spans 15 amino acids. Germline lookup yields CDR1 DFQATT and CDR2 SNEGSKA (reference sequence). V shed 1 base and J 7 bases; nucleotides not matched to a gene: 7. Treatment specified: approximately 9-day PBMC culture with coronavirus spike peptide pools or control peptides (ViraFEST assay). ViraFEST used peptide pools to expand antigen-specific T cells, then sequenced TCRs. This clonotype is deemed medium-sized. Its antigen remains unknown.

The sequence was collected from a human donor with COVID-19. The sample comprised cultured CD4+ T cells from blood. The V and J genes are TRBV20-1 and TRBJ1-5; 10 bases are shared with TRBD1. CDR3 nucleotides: TGCAGTGCTAGAGGGGGGACAGGGGATAACCAGCCCCAGCATTTT. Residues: CSARGGTGDNQPQHF.